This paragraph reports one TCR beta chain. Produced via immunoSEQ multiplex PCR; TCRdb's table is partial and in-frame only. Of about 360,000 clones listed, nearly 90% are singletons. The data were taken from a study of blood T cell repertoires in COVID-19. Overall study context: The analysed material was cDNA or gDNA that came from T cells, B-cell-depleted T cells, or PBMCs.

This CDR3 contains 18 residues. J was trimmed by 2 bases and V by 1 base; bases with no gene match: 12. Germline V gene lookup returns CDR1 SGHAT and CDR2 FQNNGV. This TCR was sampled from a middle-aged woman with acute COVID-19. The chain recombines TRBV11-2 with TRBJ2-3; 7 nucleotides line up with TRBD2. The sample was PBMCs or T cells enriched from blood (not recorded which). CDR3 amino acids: CASSLAGGASGDTDTQYF. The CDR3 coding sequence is TGTGCCAGCAGCTTAGCGGGGGGTGCTAGCGGAGACACAGATACGCAGTATTTT. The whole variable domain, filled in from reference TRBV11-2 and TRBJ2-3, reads EAGVAQSPRYKIIEKRQSVAFWCNPISGHATLYWYQQILGQGPKLLIQFQNNGVVDDSQLPKDRFSAERLKGVDSTLKIQPAKLEDSAVYLCASSLAGGASGDTDTQYFGPGTRLTVL.